This passage covers 28 T cell receptor beta chains from one sample sequenced in a study of blood T cell repertoires in COVID-19. Only in-frame clones appear in the TCRdb table, and some are missing; sequencing was by immunoSEQ multiplex PCR. The sample records about 250,000 clones, roughly 77% being singletons. Sequencing used peripheral blood. These receptors were taken from a woman of 80 years or more with acute or convalescent COVID-19.

V gene TRBV7-9 combines with J gene TRBJ2-2; D may be TRBD1 (5 bases). The CDR3 runs to 15 residues. Trimming cost V 3 bases and J 4 bases, with 12 bases left between them. Looked up from germline, CDR1 is SEHNR and CDR2 is FQNEAQ (reference sequence). The CDR3 region has the DNA TGTGCCAGCAGCTTGGGAAGGGGAAGCACCGGGGAGCTGTTTTTT. Translating it yields CASSLGRGSTGELFF.

This clone has just a few counts. V gene TRBV19 combines with J gene TRBJ2-3, with 7 bases that match TRBD1. V trimming: 5 bases; J trimming: 1 base; junction bases outside the gene matches: 3. Germline values: CDR1 LNHDA, CDR2 SQIVND (reference sequence). CDR3 length: 14 residues. The CDR3 bases are TGTGCCAGTAGTGCCGGGACAGGCACAGATACGCAGTATTTT. Its translation is CASSAGTGTDTQYF.

This clone was seen a few times. CDR3 sequence reads: CASSLLGTGNQPQHF. The CDR3 nucleotides are TGTGCCAGCAGCCTGCTCGGGACAGGCAATCAGCCCCAGCATTTT. The V call is TRBV3-1 (or the pseudogene TRBV3-2), the J call TRBJ1-5; 7 bases align to TRBD1. CDR1 LGHDT and CDR2 YNNKEL come from the germline V gene (reference sequence). With V trimmed by 4 bases and J by 2 bases, 5 bases remained unmatched. The CDR3 is 15 amino acids.

About this clone itself: The sample contains more than one DNA sequence encoding this CDR3. The chain uses TRBV3-1 (or the pseudogene TRBV3-2) and TRBJ2-7, with 11 bases lining up with TRBD1. The V gene's germline CDR1 is LGHDT and CDR2 YNNKEL (reference sequence). J was trimmed by 3 bases and V by 3 bases; bases with no gene match: 7. The CDR3 runs to 16 residues. The CDR3 nucleotides are TGTGCCAGCAGCCAGGGACCGGACAGGGGGCTCTACGAGCAGTACTTC. Amino acids: CASSQGPDRGLYEQYF.

J is TRBJ1-2 and V is TRBV5-1; no clear D gene. Germline V gene data show CDR1 as SGHRS and CDR2 as YFSETQ. The CDR3 runs 13 residues. Trimming shortened V by 2 bases and J by 3 bases, and 8 bases separated the two germline ends. This chain's CDR3 is CASSLGGHYGYTF. The CDR3, as DNA: TGCGCCAGCAGCTTAGGCGGCCACTATGGCTACACCTTC.

The CDR3 spells CSASSAQVFSGNTIYF. CDR3 in DNA: TGCAGTGCTAGTTCGGCACAGGTTTTCTCTGGAAACACCATATATTTT. This rearrangement joins TRBV20-1 to TRBJ1-3; D is perhaps TRBD1 (5 bases). Deletions cut 3 bases from V and 0 bases from J, with 15 bases between. The CDR3 has 16 amino acids. The V gene's germline CDR1 is DFQATT and CDR2 SNEGSKA (reference sequence).

This clone was observed a few times. The chain employs TRBV5-1 and TRBJ2-3; perhaps TRBD1 as D (5 bases). V was cut by 1 base and J by 4 bases, with 7 bases left in between. Per germline, CDR1 SGHRS and CDR2 YFSETQ. This CDR3 is built from 13 residues. The CDR3: CASSLTGADTQYF. CDR3 nucleotide sequence: TGCGCCAGCAGCTTGACAGGTGCAGATACGCAGTATTTT.

The J gene is TRBJ2-3, the V gene TRBV5-1; D call uncertain. This CDR3 has 14 residues. V lost 5 bases and J lost 5, with 15 bases in between. CDR1 is SGHRS and CDR2 is YFSETQ in the germline V gene. The CDR3 spells CASSRGGTGDTQYF. CDR3 DNA sequence: TGCGCCAGCAGTCGAGGCGGTACGGGAGATACGCAGTATTTT.

The chain has TRBV27 and TRBJ2-7; TRBD1 is a possible D gene (6 bases). CDR3 length equals 16 residues. Germline assignment: CDR1 MNHEY and CDR2 SMNVEV (reference sequence). With 4 bases removed from V and 2 bases from J, the gap between germline ends came to 18 bases. The CDR3 region is CASSWIGQSKPYEQYF. The CDR3 bases are TGTGCCAGCAGTTGGATCGGACAGTCCAAGCCCTACGAGCAGTACTTC.

The CDR3 reads CASGTGYNQPQHF. Here the CDR3 DNA reads TGTGCCTCCGGGACAGGGTATAATCAGCCCCAGCATTTT. The chain carries TRBV19 and TRBJ1-5; TRBD1 agrees at 9 bases. The ends lost 11 bases at V and 4 bases at J; junction bases unmatched: 6. The CDR3 loop spans 13 amino acids. Germline CDR1 is LNHDA and CDR2 is SQIVND (reference sequence).

The rearrangement joins TRBV19 to TRBJ1-5; D gene unclear. Germline assignment: CDR1 LNHDA and CDR2 SQIVND (reference sequence). The CDR3 spans 14 residues. Trimming cost V 7 bases and J 0 bases, with 10 bases left between them. The CDR3: CASKGDFSNQPQHF. Written as DNA, the CDR3 is TGTGCCAGTAAAGGAGATTTTAGCAATCAGCCCCAGCATTTT.

V is TRBV19 and J is TRBJ2-7; 11 positions agree with TRBD2. CDR3 length equals 16 residues. With V trimmed by 7 bases and J by 4 bases, 12 bases remained unmatched. The germline CDR1 and CDR2 sequences are LNHDA and SQIVND (reference sequence). The CDR3 spells CASTTSGGRLRYEQYF. In nucleotides, the CDR3 is TGTGCCAGTACCACTAGCGGGGGACGCCTAAGGTACGAGCAGTACTTC.

This sequence joins TRBV13 and TRBJ2-3, with TRBD1 as a possible D gene (6 bases). Germline V gene data show CDR1 as PRHDT and CDR2 as FYEKMQ (reference sequence). Deletions cut 2 bases from V and 0 bases from J, with 9 bases between. This CDR3 has 15 amino acids. CDR3 protein: CASSLLGGSTDTQYF. In DNA, the CDR3 is TGTGCCAGCAGCTTATTAGGGGGAAGCACAGATACGCAGTATTTT.

The rearrangement joins TRBV19 to TRBJ1-6; possible D gene TRBD1, 6 bases. The V end lost 5 bases, the J end lost 5 bases, and 13 bases lay between the germline ends. The CDR3 consists of 15 residues. CDR1 LNHDA and CDR2 SQIVND come from the germline V gene (reference sequence). CDR3 sequence: CASSPRDNDNSPLHF. The CDR3 coding sequence is TGTGCCAGTAGTCCGAGGGACAACGATAATTCACCCCTCCACTTT.

The V call is TRBV4-2, the J call TRBJ1-2; 7 positions agree with TRBD1. V trimming: 0 bases; J trimming: 0 bases; junction bases outside the gene matches: 10. Per germline, CDR1 LGHNA and CDR2 YNFKEQ. CDR3 length: 18 residues. The chain's CDR3 is CASSQELIRTGANYGYTF. CDR3 nucleotides: TGTGCCAGCAGCCAAGAACTTATCCGGACAGGTGCTAACTATGGCTACACCTTC.

This chain uses TRBV6-5 with TRBJ2-1; the D is unclear. The CDR3 totals 15 residues. The ends were cut back, 2 bases at V and 0 bases at J, with 8 bases in the middle. Germline V gives CDR1 MNHEY, CDR2 SVGAGI. As DNA, the CDR3 is TGTGCCAGCAGTTACGAGCTTGGCTCCTACAATGAGCAGTTCTTC. This translates into CASSYELGSYNEQFF.

As regards this clone: At the DNA level, this CDR3 is encoded by other sequences in the same sample as well. The gene calls are TRBV24-1 and TRBJ2-1, with TRBD1 matching over 7 bases. CDR3 length: 15 amino acids. The J segment lost 2 bases and the V segment lost 3 bases, leaving 3 bases of the junction unmatched. The germline V gene encodes CDR1 KGHDR and CDR2 SFDVKD. CDR3: CATSDAGGPYNEQFF. The CDR3 region has the DNA TGTGCCACCAGTGATGCAGGGGGACCCTACAATGAGCAGTTCTTC.

V usage is TRBV4-3 and J usage is TRBJ1-2; D uncertain. The CDR3 contains 14 residues. V gave up 0 bases and J gave up 6 bases, with 11 bases separating them. Germline CDR1 is LGHNA and CDR2 is YSLEER. As DNA, the CDR3 is TGCGCCAGCAGCCAAGATCGCGCTTTTAATGGCTACACCTTC. Protein sequence: CASSQDRAFNGYTF.

The genes are TRBV6-5 and TRBJ2-3; D is unclear. The germline V gene encodes CDR1 MNHEY and CDR2 SVGAGI. Deletions cut 0 bases from V and 2 bases from J, with 6 bases between. The CDR3 totals 14 residues. CDR3 sequence reads: CASSYSRITDTQYF. The CDR3 DNA reads TGTGCCAGCAGTTACTCGCGGATCACAGATACGCAGTATTTT.

The chain is built from TRBV3-1 (or the pseudogene TRBV3-2) and TRBJ2-3; tentative D call: TRBD1 (6 bases). V lost 2 bases and J 6 bases, leaving 12 bases between the germline ends. Germline lookup yields CDR1 LGHDT and CDR2 YNNKEL (reference sequence). This CDR3 is built from 14 residues. CDR3 amino acids: CASSQTFDRDTQYF. CDR3 DNA sequence: TGTGCCAGCAGCCAAACCTTCGACAGGGATACGCAGTATTTT.

Details on this clone: Other DNA sequences of this sample code for an identical CDR3. The chain carries TRBV5-1 and TRBJ2-5; 10 bases match TRBD2. J was trimmed by 1 base and V by 4 bases; bases with no gene match: 4. The CDR3 totals 15 residues. Germline lookup yields CDR1 SGHRS and CDR2 YFSETQ. CDR3: CASSTWTSGQETQYF. DNA of the CDR3: TGCGCCAGCAGCACCTGGACTAGCGGCCAAGAGACCCAGTACTTC.

The chain links TRBV30 to TRBJ1-5; D call uncertain. Germline-derived CDR1 and CDR2 are GTSNPN and SVGIG (reference sequence). Between the trimmed V and J ends, which lost 0 bases and 9 bases, there was a span of 12 bases. CDR3 size: 13 residues. The CDR3 loop is CAWSVKVSGPQHF. CDR3 nucleotides: TGTGCCTGGAGTGTAAAAGTTAGTGGGCCCCAGCATTTT.

The gene calls are TRBV12-3 or TRBV12-4 and TRBJ1-2, with a possible D match to TRBD1 (5 bases). V was cut by 11 bases and J by 3 bases, with 13 bases left in between. The length of the CDR3 is 12 residues. CDR3 amino acids: CACSQGYYGYTF. The CDR3 DNA follows: TGTGCCTGCTCCCAGGGTTACTATGGCTACACCTTC.

The chain links TRBV6-6 to TRBJ1-2, with 7 positions matching TRBD1. The CDR3 covers 13 residues. The V and J ends lost 5 bases and 4 bases, in that order; junction bases with no gene match: 4. Looked up from germline, CDR1 is MNHNY and CDR2 is SVGAGI (reference sequence). The CDR3 here is CASSHRGGYGYTF. DNA for the CDR3: TGTGCCAGCAGTCACAGGGGAGGCTATGGCTACACCTTC.

The V gene is TRBV5-1, the J gene TRBJ2-7, with a possible D match to TRBD2 (5 bases). Germline CDR1 reads SGHRS; CDR2 reads YFSETQ. V gave up 0 bases and J gave up 0 bases, with 22 bases separating them. CDR3 length: 19 residues. The CDR3 is CASSLGLMLRSVSSYEQYF. Written as DNA, the CDR3 is TGCGCCAGCAGCTTGGGACTAATGTTACGGAGTGTATCCTCCTACGAGCAGTACTTC.

This clone was seen a few times. The J gene is TRBJ2-7, the V gene TRBV4-2; 8 nucleotides align to TRBD2. Trimming at V came to 1 base and at J to 5 bases, leaving 10 bases not matched to a gene. Germline V gene lookup returns CDR1 LGHNA and CDR2 YNFKEQ. The CDR3 runs to 16 residues. CDR3 sequence reads: CASSQGPPGGPNEQYF. DNA of the CDR3: TGTGCCAGCAGCCAAGGTCCCCCGGGAGGGCCTAACGAGCAGTACTTC.

A note on this clone: Other DNA sequences of this sample code for an identical CDR3. This chain uses TRBV5-1 with TRBJ2-1, with TRBD2 matching 7 bases. This CDR3 spans 15 amino acids. Germline CDR1 is SGHRS and CDR2 is YFSETQ. With 4 bases clipped from V and 4 bases from J, the junction kept 8 bases outside the gene matches. CDR3 in amino acids: CASSLGTTSYNEQFF. The DNA for the CDR3 is TGCGCCAGCAGCCTAGGGACTACTTCTTACAATGAGCAGTTCTTC.

The V and J genes are TRBV6-5 and TRBJ2-7; TRBD2 aligns across 11 bases. Germline CDR1 MNHEY, CDR2 SVGAGI. The CDR3 has 14 residues. V gave up 5 bases and J gave up 4 bases; unmatched junction bases: 4. CDR3 sequence reads: CASSKRLAGYEQYF. The DNA for the CDR3 is TGTGCCAGCAGTAAAAGACTAGCGGGGTACGAGCAGTACTTC.